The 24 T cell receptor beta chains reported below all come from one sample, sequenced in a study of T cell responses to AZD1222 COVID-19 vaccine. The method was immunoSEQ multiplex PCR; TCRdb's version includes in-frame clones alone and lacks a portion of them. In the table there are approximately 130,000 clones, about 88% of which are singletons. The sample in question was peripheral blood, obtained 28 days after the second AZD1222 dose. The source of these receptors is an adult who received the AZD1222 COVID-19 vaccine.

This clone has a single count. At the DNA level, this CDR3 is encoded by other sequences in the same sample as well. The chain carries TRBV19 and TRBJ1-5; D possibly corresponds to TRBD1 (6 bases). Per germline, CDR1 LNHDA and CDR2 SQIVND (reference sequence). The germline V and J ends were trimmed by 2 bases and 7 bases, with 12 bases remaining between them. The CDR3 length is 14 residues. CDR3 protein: CASSIWGLGQPQHF. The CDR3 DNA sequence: TGTGCCAGTAGTATATGGGGGCTAGGGCAGCCCCAGCATTTT.

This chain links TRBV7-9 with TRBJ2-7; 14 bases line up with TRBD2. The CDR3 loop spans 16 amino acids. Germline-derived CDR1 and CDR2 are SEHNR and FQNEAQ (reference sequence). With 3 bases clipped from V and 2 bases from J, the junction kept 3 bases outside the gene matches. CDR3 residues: CASSFGTSGGAYEQYF. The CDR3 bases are TGTGCCAGCAGCTTTGGGACTAGCGGGGGAGCCTACGAGCAGTACTTC.

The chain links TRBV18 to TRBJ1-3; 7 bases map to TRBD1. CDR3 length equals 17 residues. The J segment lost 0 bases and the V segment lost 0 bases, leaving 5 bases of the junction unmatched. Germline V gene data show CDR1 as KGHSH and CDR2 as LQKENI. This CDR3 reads CASSPPGQFFSGNTIYF. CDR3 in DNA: TGTGCCAGCTCACCACCGGGACAGTTCTTCTCTGGAAACACCATATATTTT.

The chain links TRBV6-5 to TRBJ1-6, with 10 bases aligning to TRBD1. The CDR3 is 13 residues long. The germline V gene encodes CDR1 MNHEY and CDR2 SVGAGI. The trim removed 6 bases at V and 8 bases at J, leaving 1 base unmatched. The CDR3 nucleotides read TGTGCCAGCAGAGGACAGGGGGATTCACCCCTCCACTTT. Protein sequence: CASRGQGDSPLHF.

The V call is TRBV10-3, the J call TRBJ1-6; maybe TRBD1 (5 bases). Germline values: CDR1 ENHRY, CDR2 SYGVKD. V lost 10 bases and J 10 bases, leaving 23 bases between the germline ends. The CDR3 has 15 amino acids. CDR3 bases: TGTGCCACCCACGCGGGAACAGGCGAGTCGTCACCCCTCCACTTT. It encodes CATHAGTGESSPLHF.

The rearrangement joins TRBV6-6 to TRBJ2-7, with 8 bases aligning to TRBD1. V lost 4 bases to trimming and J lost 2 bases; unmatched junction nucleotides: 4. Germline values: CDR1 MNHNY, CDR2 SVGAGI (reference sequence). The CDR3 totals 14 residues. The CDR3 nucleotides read TGTGCCAGCAGTTCGACAGGGGTCACCTACGAGCAGTACTTC. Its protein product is CASSSTGVTYEQYF.

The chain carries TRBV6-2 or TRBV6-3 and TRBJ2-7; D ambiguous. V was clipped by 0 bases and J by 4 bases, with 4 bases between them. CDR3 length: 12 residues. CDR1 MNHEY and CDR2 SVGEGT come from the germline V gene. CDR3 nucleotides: TGTGCCAGCAGTTACTCGCGGTACGAGCAGTACTTC. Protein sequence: CASSYSRYEQYF.

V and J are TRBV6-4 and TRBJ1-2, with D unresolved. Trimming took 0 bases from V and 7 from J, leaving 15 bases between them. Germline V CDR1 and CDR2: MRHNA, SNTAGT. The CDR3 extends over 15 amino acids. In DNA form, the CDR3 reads TGTGCCAGCAGTGACTCGATTGAGGGAGCGGCTGGCTACACCTTC. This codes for CASSDSIEGAAGYTF.

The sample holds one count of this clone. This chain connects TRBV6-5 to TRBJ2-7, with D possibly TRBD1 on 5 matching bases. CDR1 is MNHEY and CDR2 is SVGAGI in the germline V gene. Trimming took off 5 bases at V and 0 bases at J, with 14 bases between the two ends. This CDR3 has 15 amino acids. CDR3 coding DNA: TGTGCCAGCAGTCTGGACACGGGCAGCTCCTACGAGCAGTACTTC. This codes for CASSLDTGSSYEQYF.

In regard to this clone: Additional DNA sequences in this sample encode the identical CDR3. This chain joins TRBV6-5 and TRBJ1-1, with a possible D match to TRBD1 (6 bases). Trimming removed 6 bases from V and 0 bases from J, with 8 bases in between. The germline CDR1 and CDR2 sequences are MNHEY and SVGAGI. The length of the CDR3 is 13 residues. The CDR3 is CASRTGLNTEAFF. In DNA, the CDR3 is TGTGCCAGCAGGACAGGCCTGAACACTGAAGCTTTCTTT.

The CDR3 DNA follows: TGTGCCAGCAGTGAAAATGAGGAGGCCGGGGAGCTGTTTTTT. It specifies CASSENEEAGELFF. The rearrangement joins TRBV6-1 to TRBJ2-2; a weak D match, TRBD2 (5 bases). From germline, CDR1 is MNHNS and CDR2 SASEGT. The CDR3 runs 14 residues. V gave up 2 bases and J gave up 6 bases, with 10 bases separating them.

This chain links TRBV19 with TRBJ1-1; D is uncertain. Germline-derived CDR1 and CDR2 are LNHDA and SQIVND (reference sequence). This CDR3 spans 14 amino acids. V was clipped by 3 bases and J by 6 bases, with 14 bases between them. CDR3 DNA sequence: TGTGCCAGTAGTATCACAAATTTGGGTCCTGAAGCTTTCTTT. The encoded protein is CASSITNLGPEAFF. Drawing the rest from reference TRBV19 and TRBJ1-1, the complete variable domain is DGGITQSPKYLFRKEGQNVTLSCEQNLNHDAMYWYRQDPGQGLRLIYYSQIVNDFQKGDIAEGYSVSREKKESFPLTVTSAQKNPTAFYLCASSITNLGPEAFFGQGTRLTVV.

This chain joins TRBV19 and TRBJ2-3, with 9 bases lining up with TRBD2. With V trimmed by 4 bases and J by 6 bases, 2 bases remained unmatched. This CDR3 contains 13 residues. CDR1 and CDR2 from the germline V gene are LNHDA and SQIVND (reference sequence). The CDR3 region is CASSKRGDDTQYF. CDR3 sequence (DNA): TGTGCCAGTAGTAAGCGGGGGGATGATACGCAGTATTTT.

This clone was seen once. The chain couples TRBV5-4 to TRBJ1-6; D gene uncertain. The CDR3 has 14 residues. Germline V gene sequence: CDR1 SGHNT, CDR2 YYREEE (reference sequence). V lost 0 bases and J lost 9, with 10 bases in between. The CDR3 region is CASSLVEGSSPLHF. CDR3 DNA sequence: TGTGCCAGCAGCTTGGTAGAGGGAAGTTCACCCCTCCACTTT.

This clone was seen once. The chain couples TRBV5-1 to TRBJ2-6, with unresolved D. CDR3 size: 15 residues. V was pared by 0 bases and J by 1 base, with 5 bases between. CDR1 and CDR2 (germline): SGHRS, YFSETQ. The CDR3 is CASSLADSGANVLTF. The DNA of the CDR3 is TGCGCCAGCAGCTTGGCTGATTCTGGGGCCAACGTCCTGACTTTC.

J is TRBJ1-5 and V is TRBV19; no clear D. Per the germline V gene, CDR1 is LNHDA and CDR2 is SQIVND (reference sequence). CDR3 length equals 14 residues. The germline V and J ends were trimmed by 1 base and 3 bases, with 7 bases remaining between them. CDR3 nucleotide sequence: TGTGCCAGTAGTATAGTGGTCTCCAATCAGCCCCAGCATTTT. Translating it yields CASSIVVSNQPQHF.

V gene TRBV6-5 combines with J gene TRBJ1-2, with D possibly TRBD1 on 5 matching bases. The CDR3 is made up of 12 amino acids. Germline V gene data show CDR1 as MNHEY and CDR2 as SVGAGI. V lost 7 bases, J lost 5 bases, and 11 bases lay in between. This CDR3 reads CASTGTRYGYTF. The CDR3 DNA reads TGTGCCAGCACAGGGACGCGTTATGGCTACACCTTC.

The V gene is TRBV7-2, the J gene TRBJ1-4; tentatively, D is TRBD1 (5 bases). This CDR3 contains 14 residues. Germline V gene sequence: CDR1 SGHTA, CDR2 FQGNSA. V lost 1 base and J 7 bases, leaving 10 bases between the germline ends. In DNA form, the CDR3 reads TGTGCCAGCAGCTTAGTCGAAAGGGGTGAAAAACTGTTTTTT. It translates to CASSLVERGEKLFF.

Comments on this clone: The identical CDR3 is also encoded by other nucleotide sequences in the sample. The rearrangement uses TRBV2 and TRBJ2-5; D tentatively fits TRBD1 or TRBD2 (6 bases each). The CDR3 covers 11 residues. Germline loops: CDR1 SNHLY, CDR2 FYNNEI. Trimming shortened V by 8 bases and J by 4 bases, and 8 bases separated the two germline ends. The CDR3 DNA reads TGTGCCAGCGGGGGGCGAGAGACCCAGTACTTC. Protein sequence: CASGGRETQYF.

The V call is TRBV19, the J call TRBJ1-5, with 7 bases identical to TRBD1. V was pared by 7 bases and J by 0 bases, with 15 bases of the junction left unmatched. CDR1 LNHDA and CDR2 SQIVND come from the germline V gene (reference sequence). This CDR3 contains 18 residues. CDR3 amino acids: CASTPGGTEYYSNQPQHF. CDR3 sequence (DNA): TGTGCCAGTACCCCAGGGGGGACAGAATACTATAGCAATCAGCCCCAGCATTTT.

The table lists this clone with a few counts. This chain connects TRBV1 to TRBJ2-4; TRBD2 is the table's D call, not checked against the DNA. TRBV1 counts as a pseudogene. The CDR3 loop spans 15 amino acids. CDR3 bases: TGCACCAGCAGCCAAGTATTCCCAGCCAAAAACATTCAGTACTTC. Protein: CTSSQVFPAKNIQYF.

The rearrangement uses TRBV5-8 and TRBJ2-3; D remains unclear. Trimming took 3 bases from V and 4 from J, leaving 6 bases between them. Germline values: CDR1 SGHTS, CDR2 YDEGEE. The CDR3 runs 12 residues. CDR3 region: CASSYTPDTQYF. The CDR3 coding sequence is TGTGCCAGCAGCTACACACCAGATACGCAGTATTTT.

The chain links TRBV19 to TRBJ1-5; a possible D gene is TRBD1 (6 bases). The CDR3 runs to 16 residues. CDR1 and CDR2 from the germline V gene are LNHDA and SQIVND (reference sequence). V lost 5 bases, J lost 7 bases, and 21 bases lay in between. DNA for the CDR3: TGTGCCAGTAGTCCCGGGGCCACCGGGGGCGGGCAGCCCCAGCATTTT. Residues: CASSPGATGGGQPQHF.

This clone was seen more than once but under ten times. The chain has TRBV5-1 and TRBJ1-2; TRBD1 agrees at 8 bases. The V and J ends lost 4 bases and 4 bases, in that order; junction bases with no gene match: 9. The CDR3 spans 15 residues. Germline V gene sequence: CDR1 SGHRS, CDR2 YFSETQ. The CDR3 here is CASSPTGGQGYGYTF. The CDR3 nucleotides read TGCGCCAGCAGCCCAACAGGGGGGCAGGGCTATGGCTACACCTTC. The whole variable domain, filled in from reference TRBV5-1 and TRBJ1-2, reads KAGVTQTPRYLIKTRGQQVTLSCSPISGHRSVSWYQQTPGQGLQFLFEYFSETQRNKGNFPGRFSGRQFSNSRSEMNVSTLELGDSALYLCASSPTGGQGYGYTFGSGTRLTVV.